The 23 T cell receptor beta chains presented below share a single source sample, sequenced in a study of blood T cell repertoires in COVID-19 (dated by TCRdb to between 2020 and 2021). The library relied on the immunoSEQ multiplex PCR assay. TCRdb re-hosts the immuneACCESS table, in-frame sequences only. Its copies lack some clones; in the studies checked, an unresolved V gene accounts for under half of them, and the cause for the rest is not known. The sample table lists about 20,000 clones, roughly 89% of them with a count of one. The ten top clones hold 7% to 8% of the sample. Input material: peripheral blood. The receptors stem from a woman aged 55-69 years with active COVID-19.

V gene TRBV25-1 combines with J gene TRBJ1-2; the match to TRBD1 covers 7 bases. Trimming took 6 bases from V and 8 from J; bases not matched to a gene: 9. This CDR3 has 13 residues. CDR1 MGHDK and CDR2 SYGVNS come from the germline V gene. The CDR3 coding sequence is TGTGCCAGCAGCGGAACAGGGGTCGGGGGCTACACCTTC. Protein sequence: CASSGTGVGGYTF.

The chain has TRBV5-1 and TRBJ1-1, with unresolved D. V was cut by 4 bases and J by 7 bases, with 17 bases left in between. CDR3 length: 14 residues. Germline CDR1 reads SGHRS; CDR2 reads YFSETQ. The CDR3 is CASSVIEGYGEAFF. In DNA form, the CDR3 reads TGCGCCAGCAGCGTCATCGAGGGTTACGGTGAAGCTTTCTTT.

V gene TRBV9 combines with J gene TRBJ2-1; 7 positions agree with TRBD1. This CDR3 has 15 amino acids. The V segment lost 0 bases and the J segment 7 bases; nucleotides outside the gene matches: 7. Germline assignment: CDR1 SGDLS and CDR2 YYNGEE. This CDR3 reads CASSVEGGARNEQFF. Written as DNA, the CDR3 is TGTGCCAGCAGCGTAGAAGGGGGCGCAAGAAATGAGCAGTTCTTC.

This clone was detected once. The V gene is TRBV5-1, the J gene TRBJ2-7, with 8 bases identical to TRBD1. Looked up from germline, CDR1 is SGHRS and CDR2 is YFSETQ. The CDR3 extends over 16 amino acids. V was clipped by 4 bases and J by 2 bases; unmatched bases: 11. DNA of the CDR3: TGCGCCAGCAGCGTGGGACCGTCACAGGGGGCCTACGAGCAGTACTTC. Amino acids: CASSVGPSQGAYEQYF.

This chain uses TRBV6-1 with TRBJ2-2; TRBD2 might be the D (6 bases). V shed 4 bases and J shed 3 bases, with 15 bases lying between them. Germline V lookup: CDR1 MNHNS, CDR2 SASEGT. This CDR3 spans 16 amino acids. In DNA, the CDR3 is TGTGCCAGCAGTGTCGGCGGGGAAGCACACACCGGGGAGCTGTTTTTT. Its protein is CASSVGGEAHTGELFF.

The genes are TRBV12-3 or TRBV12-4 and TRBJ1-1; D is undetermined. The CDR3 has 13 residues. V was cut by 2 bases and J by 5 bases, with 9 bases left in between. The CDR3 reads CASSLQAGTEAFF. CDR3 nucleotide sequence: TGTGCCAGCAGTTTACAGGCTGGAACTGAAGCTTTCTTT.

This chain links TRBV19 with TRBJ1-1; 7 nucleotides agree with TRBD1. The CDR3 consists of 11 residues. The germline gives CDR1 LNHDA, CDR2 SQIVND (reference sequence). V lost 6 bases, J lost 10 bases, and 5 bases stayed unmatched. The CDR3 DNA sequence: TGTGCCAGTAGGGAACAGGGGACAGCTTTCTTT. Translation: CASREQGTAFF.

The V call is TRBV7-3, the J call TRBJ2-2, with a tentative D call TRBD2 (5 bases). The CDR3 covers 16 residues. Germline CDR1 is SGHTA and CDR2 is FQGTGA. Between the trimmed V and J ends, which lost 5 bases and 4 bases, there was a span of 17 bases. CDR3 nucleotides: TGTGCCAGCAGCCCGCGGGCCATCCTGGGCACCGGGGAGCTGTTTTTT. This encodes CASSPRAILGTGELFF.

The chain couples TRBV5-4 to TRBJ1-1; 7 bases agree with TRBD1. V lost 5 bases, J lost 0 bases, and 10 bases stayed unmatched. Germline-derived CDR1 and CDR2 are SGHNT and YYREEE (reference sequence). The CDR3 has 16 amino acids. CDR3 sequence reads: CASRARDSYMNTEAFF. The CDR3 nucleotides read TGTGCCAGCAGGGCCCGGGACAGTTACATGAACACTGAAGCTTTCTTT.

The chain carries TRBV7-6 and TRBJ2-5; D possibly corresponds to TRBD2 (5 bases). There are 14 residues in the CDR3. V dropped 4 bases and J dropped 5 bases, with 14 bases sitting between them. Germline assignment: CDR1 SGHVS and CDR2 FNYEAQ. CDR3 DNA: TGTGCCAGCAGCTCCCGGGCTAGCTGGGAGACCCAGTACTTC. It encodes CASSSRASWETQYF. The whole variable domain, filled in from reference TRBV7-6 and TRBJ2-5, reads GAGVSQSPRYKVTKRGQDVALRCDPISGHVSLYWYRQALGQGPEFLTYFNYEAQQDKSGLPNDRFSAERPEGSISTLTIQRTEQRDSAMYRCASSSRASWETQYFGPGTRLLVL.

The chain employs TRBV27 and TRBJ2-5; D not certain. CDR1 is MNHEY, CDR2 SMNVEV, per germline (reference sequence). This CDR3 spans 11 amino acids. V shed 3 bases and J shed 3 bases, with 2 bases lying between them. DNA for the CDR3: TGTGCCAGCAGTTTCAAAGAGACCCAGTACTTC. Protein: CASSFKETQYF.

The chain carries TRBV3-1 (or the pseudogene TRBV3-2) and TRBJ2-5; D is unclear. The CDR3 sequence is 15 residues long. CDR1 LGHDT and CDR2 YNNKEL come from the germline V gene (reference sequence). Trimming stripped 4 bases from V and 3 bases from J, with 15 bases between. CDR3 DNA: TGTGCCAGCAGCCCCCTCTGGCAGGCCGAAGAGACCCAGTACTTC. Protein: CASSPLWQAEETQYF.

The gene calls are TRBV4-2 and TRBJ2-7; 8 bases align to TRBD2. Trimming removed 4 bases from V and 0 bases from J; junction bases left unmatched: 14. Germline V CDR1 and CDR2: LGHNA, YNFKEQ. This CDR3 contains 18 residues. The CDR3 DNA is TGTGCCAGCAGCCCGGGACTAGTAGGCGGGGGTGGCTCCTACGAGCAGTACTTC. Protein product: CASSPGLVGGGGSYEQYF.

The chain recombines TRBV11-2 with TRBJ2-2; 7 bases match TRBD2. This CDR3 comprises 17 residues. Germline V gives CDR1 SGHAT, CDR2 FQNNGV. V shed 5 bases and J 1 base; nucleotides not matched to a gene: 10. The CDR3 nucleotides read TGTGCCAGCAGCGTTGCCCTGGGGGGGGAGAACACCGGGGAGCTGTTTTTT. Its translation is CASSVALGGENTGELFF.

The rearrangement joins TRBV20-1 to TRBJ2-7; D ambiguous. Germline V gene data show CDR1 as DFQATT and CDR2 as SNEGSKA (reference sequence). Trimming took 5 bases from V and 5 from J, leaving 10 bases between them. There are 11 residues in the CDR3. The CDR3 is CSAGGPDEQYF. The CDR3 nucleotides are TGCAGTGCTGGCGGTCCAGACGAGCAGTACTTC.

This chain connects TRBV5-4 to TRBJ1-1; D is undetermined. V was shortened by 2 bases and J by 1 base, with 3 bases between the two germline ends. This CDR3 has 12 residues. Germline CDR1 and CDR2: SGHNT and YYREEE (reference sequence). CDR3 sequence: CASSFRNTEAFF. CDR3 nucleotides: TGTGCCAGCAGCTTTCGGAACACTGAAGCTTTCTTT.

This clone was seen just once. The chain carries TRBV2 and TRBJ1-1, with D perhaps matching TRBD1 (5 bases). In germline, CDR1 is SNHLY, CDR2 FYNNEI. The CDR3 is 15 residues long. The V and J ends lost 6 bases and 1 base respectively, with 15 bases between them. The CDR3 loop is CASSPANTGNTEAFF. CDR3 DNA: TGTGCCAGCAGCCCCGCCAATACAGGGAACACTGAAGCTTTCTTT.

V and J are TRBV7-3 and TRBJ2-3; D unclear. Germline assignment: CDR1 SGHTA and CDR2 FQGTGA. With 5 bases removed from V and 6 bases from J, the gap between germline ends came to 9 bases. The CDR3 contains 12 residues. This chain's CDR3 is CASSTLGDTQYF. Here the CDR3 DNA reads TGTGCCAGCAGCACTCTCGGGGATACGCAGTATTTT.

This chain connects TRBV7-3 to TRBJ2-7; D unresolved. The germline gives CDR1 SGHTA, CDR2 FQGTGA. V was cut by 5 bases and J by 6 bases, with 14 bases left in between. The length of the CDR3 is 13 residues. The CDR3 nucleotides read TGTGCCAGCAGCCAACTTCGCTCTGGCGAGCAGTACTTC. Translated, it gives CASSQLRSGEQYF.

CDR3 nucleotides: TGTGCCAGCAGCCGGGGACAGGGATTTTCCGGGGAGCTGTTTTTT. Translating it yields CASSRGQGFSGELFF. The gene calls are TRBV7-3 and TRBJ2-2, with TRBD1 matching 9 bases. CDR1 and CDR2 from the germline V gene are SGHTA and FQGTGA. V shed 5 bases, J shed 6 bases, and the junction held 7 bases outside the gene matches. CDR3 length: 15 residues.

The chain is built from TRBV3-1 (or the pseudogene TRBV3-2) and TRBJ2-3; 7 nucleotides align to TRBD2. V shed 0 bases and J 2 bases; nucleotides not matched to a gene: 2. Germline CDR1 LGHDT, CDR2 YNNKEL (reference sequence). The CDR3 loop spans 15 amino acids. The CDR3 protein is CASSQDGGDTDTQYF. Written as DNA, the CDR3 is TGTGCCAGCAGCCAAGATGGGGGGGACACAGATACGCAGTATTTT.

The rearrangement uses TRBV5-1 and TRBJ2-3; the D gene is possibly TRBD2 (5 bases). This CDR3 contains 12 residues. Germline V CDR1 and CDR2: SGHRS, YFSETQ. V was trimmed by 4 bases and J by 6 bases, leaving 9 bases between them. The CDR3: CASSPEVDTQYF. The CDR3 nucleotides read TGCGCCAGCAGCCCGGAGGTTGATACGCAGTATTTT.

This CDR3 reads CASSEMDRGKSPLHF. The CDR3 DNA reads as TGTGCCAGCAGCGAGATGGACAGGGGAAAGTCACCCCTCCACTTT. The V call is TRBV9, the J call TRBJ1-6; 9 bases fit TRBD1. Germline lookup yields CDR1 SGDLS and CDR2 YYNGEE. The CDR3 consists of 15 residues. After removal of 3 bases from V and 10 bases from J, the junction contained 8 bases not matched to a gene.